Each of the 16 T cell receptor beta chains below was sequenced from the same sample in a study of T cell repertoires and Cas9 in healthy adults. Profiling relied on immunoSEQ multiplex PCR, and the TCRdb table lists in-frame clones only, not all of them. The table includes some 15,000 clones, approximately 92% detected once. What was sequenced was Tregs (CD4+, CD25+, CD127-, CD137-, CD154-) from PBMCs; culture status not recorded. All receptors derive from a human donor in good health.

The chain's CDR3 is CASSLDRGPYEQYV. The CDR3 DNA reads TGTGCCAGCAGCTTAGATCGGGGGCCCTACGAGCAGTACGTC. The J gene is TRBJ2-7, the V gene TRBV7-2, with D possibly being TRBD1 or TRBD2 (6 bases each). CDR3 length: 14 amino acids. CDR1 and CDR2 (germline): SGHTA, FQGNSA. Trimming took off 1 base at V and 2 bases at J, with 9 bases between the two ends.

V and J are TRBV10-3 and TRBJ1-2; 8 bases are shared with TRBD1. The CDR3 is made up of 13 amino acids. V trimming: 8 bases; J trimming: 4 bases; junction bases outside the gene matches: 6. CDR1 and CDR2 (germline): ENHRY, SYGVKD. The CDR3 region is CAIGRGTGYGYTF. The CDR3 bases are TGTGCCATCGGTAGGGGGACAGGCTATGGCTACACCTTC.

The V call is TRBV18, the J call TRBJ2-5, with TRBD2 matching 9 bases. J was trimmed by 2 bases and V by 5 bases; bases with no gene match: 6. This CDR3 is built from 15 residues. Germline assignment: CDR1 KGHSH and CDR2 LQKENI. The DNA for the CDR3 is TGTGCCAGCTCAGGACGACTAGCGGCACAAGAGACCCAGTACTTC. It codes for CASSGRLAAQETQYF.

The chain recombines TRBV7-2 with TRBJ1-2; 7 nucleotides line up with TRBD1. The CDR3 totals 14 residues. CDR1 is SGHTA and CDR2 is FQGNSA in the germline V gene. V lost 0 bases to trimming and J lost 11 bases; unmatched junction nucleotides: 9. The CDR3 loop reads CASSLAGRGISYTF. Written as DNA, the CDR3 is TGTGCCAGCAGCTTAGCGGGCAGGGGGATTAGTTACACCTTC.

V usage is TRBV5-6 and J usage is TRBJ2-2; no clear D. Trimming shortened V by 3 bases and J by 8 bases, and 14 bases separated the two germline ends. Germline V gene lookup returns CDR1 SGHDT and CDR2 YYEEEE. The length of the CDR3 is 14 residues. The CDR3 DNA reads as TGTGCCAGCAGCTCTCGGGTGTTTTCAGGGGAGCTGTTTTTT. It translates to CASSSRVFSGELFF.

The chain links TRBV5-1 to TRBJ2-3; D gene unclear. The V end was cut by 2 bases, the J end by 1 base, with 11 bases between. Germline CDR1 SGHRS, CDR2 YFSETQ. The CDR3 has 15 amino acids. CDR3 sequence: CASSFRAPRTDTQYF. DNA for the CDR3: TGCGCCAGCAGCTTCCGGGCCCCTCGCACAGATACGCAGTATTTT. The whole variable domain, remainder taken from reference TRBV5-1 and TRBJ2-3, is KAGVTQTPRYLIKTRGQQVTLSCSPISGHRSVSWYQQTPGQGLQFLFEYFSETQRNKGNFPGRFSGRQFSNSRSEMNVSTLELGDSALYLCASSFRAPRTDTQYFGPGTRLTVL.

The J gene is TRBJ1-4, the V gene TRBV7-2, with D tentatively TRBD1 (6 bases). The CDR3 totals 15 residues. Germline-derived CDR1 and CDR2 are SGHTA and FQGNSA. Trimming removed 2 bases at V and 5 bases at J, with 12 bases between. In DNA, the CDR3 is TGTGCCAGCAGCTTATCGGGGGCTCTGAATGAAAAACTGTTTTTT. Its translation is CASSLSGALNEKLFF.

As concerns this clone: At one end the junction does not follow the germline gene, possibly because of a read error. The chain carries TRBV6-5 and TRBJ1-4; D gene ambiguous. This CDR3 spans 14 amino acids. Germline assignment: CDR1 MNHEY and CDR2 SVGAGI. The CDR3 sequence: CASSYSGTTEKLFF. CDR3 coding DNA: TGTGCCAGCAGTTACTCGGGAACTACTGAAAAACTGTTTTTT.

The chain carries TRBV5-8 and TRBJ2-1; TRBD1 agrees at 7 bases. V lost 6 bases, J lost 2 bases, and 5 bases stayed unmatched. Germline CDR1 is SGHTS and CDR2 is YDEGEE. The CDR3 consists of 14 residues. DNA for the CDR3: TGTGCCAGCATCCCAACAGGGGCCTACAATGAGCAGTTCTTC. Translated, it gives CASIPTGAYNEQFF.

The chain carries TRBV29-1 and TRBJ1-1; the D is unclear. The germline V gene has CDR1 SQVTM and CDR2 ANQGSEA. The CDR3 has 13 amino acids. The CDR3 spells CTVKGGIYTEAFF. CDR3 DNA sequence: TGCACCGTGAAGGGCGGAATATACACTGAAGCTTTCTTT.

In DNA form, the CDR3 reads TGTGCCAGTACGGGGGAGGGCTCGGATGAGCAGTTCTTC. Translation: CASTGEGSDEQFF. This rearrangement joins TRBV19 to TRBJ2-1; TRBD2 matches at 7 bases. This CDR3 region has 13 residues. The V segment lost 7 bases and the J segment 8 bases; nucleotides outside the gene matches: 8. Germline lookup yields CDR1 LNHDA and CDR2 SQIVND (reference sequence).

V usage is TRBV10-3 and J usage is TRBJ2-1; D not resolved. V lost 3 bases and J 7 bases, leaving 4 bases between the germline ends. CDR1 ENHRY and CDR2 SYGVKD come from the germline V gene. The CDR3 runs to 11 residues. The CDR3 DNA sequence: TGTGCCATCAGTGATCTGAATGAGCAGTTCTTC. As protein: CAISDLNEQFF.

This chain uses TRBV5-8 with TRBJ2-3; possibly TRBD1 for D (6 bases). With 0 bases removed from V and 5 bases from J, the gap between germline ends came to 10 bases. The germline V gene has CDR1 SGHTS and CDR2 YDEGEE. The CDR3 contains 14 residues. CDR3 protein: CASSLAPGVDTQYF. In DNA form, the CDR3 reads TGTGCCAGCAGCTTGGCTCCAGGGGTAGATACGCAGTATTTT. The variable domain in full, with the rest retrieved from reference TRBV5-8 and TRBJ2-3, is EAGVTQSPTHLIKTRGQQATLRCSPISGHTSVYWYQQALGLGLQFLLWYDEGEERNRGNFPPRFSGRQFPNYSSELNVNALELEDSALYLCASSLAPGVDTQYFGPGTRLTVL.

The chain uses TRBV23-1 and TRBJ2-7; the D gene is possibly TRBD1 (5 bases). TRBV23-1 has ORF status, its function being uncertain. The V gene lost 9 bases and the J gene lost 3 bases, with 12 bases spanning the gap. CDR3 length: 12 residues. CDR3 in DNA: TGCGCCAGACCCCGAACAGGCTACGAGCAGTACGTC. Translated, it gives CARPRTGYEQYV.

J is TRBJ2-5 and V is TRBV6-5; D ambiguous. The CDR3 is made up of 14 amino acids. V shed 5 bases and J shed 1 base, with 11 bases lying between them. Germline CDR1 and CDR2: MNHEY and SVGAGI. CDR3 amino acids: CASSASRAQETQYF. CDR3 coding DNA: TGTGCCAGCAGTGCGTCCCGCGCCCAAGAGACCCAGTACTTC.

The chain joins TRBV4-2 to TRBJ1-2; possible D gene TRBD1, 5 bases. The CDR3 is made up of 16 amino acids. V shed 0 bases and J shed 8 bases, with 19 bases lying between them. The germline V gene has CDR1 LGHNA and CDR2 YNFKEQ. As DNA, the CDR3 is TGTGCCAGCAGCCAAGATCGGAGGGGCGCTGGGCGGGGCTACACCTTC. It yields the protein CASSQDRRGAGRGYTF.